Listed below are T cell receptor beta chains from one sample, sequenced in a study of blood T cell repertoires in COVID-19. Generated by immunoSEQ multiplex PCR, the TCRdb table keeps only in-frame clones and is missing some. This sample carries roughly 100,000 clones, around nine tenths of them seen once, and the ten largest clones take approximately 3%. Sample: peripheral blood. The receptors here all came from a man in his forties or fifties in a cohort sampled during active COVID-19. Both conserved end residues are part of each CDR3. The D gene is left open where the match is weak. Rows give clone size only sometimes, using once, few, many, or a class for an expanded clone.

NA | TRBJ1-5 | TRBV29-1 | TRBD1 | TGCAGCGTTTCGACAGGGGGTCAGCCCCAGCATTTT | CSVSTGGQPQHF
NA | TRBJ2-7 | TRBV4-3 | TRBD2 | TGCGCCAGCAGCCAAAACCCGACTAGCGGGGATTCTTACGAGCAGTACTTC | CASSQNPTSGDSYEQYF
NA | TRBJ2-3 | TRBV11-3 | NA | TGTGCCAGCAGCTTAGAAGGGACAACTAGCACAGATACGCAGTATTTT | CASSLEGTTSTDTQYF
few | TRBJ1-1 | TRBV4-1 | TRBD1 | TGCGCCAGCAGCCCAAAGGACAGGGATGACACTGAAGCTTTCTTT | CASSPKDRDDTEAFF
NA | TRBJ1-5 | TRBV5-6 | NA | TGTGCCAGCAGCTTTGGAACCCCACGGGGTCTCCAAAGGTATCAGCCCCAGCATTTT | CASSFGTPRGLQRYQPQHF
NA | TRBJ2-2 | TRBV5-4 | NA | TGTGCCAGCAGCTTAGGGGTTTTACACACCGGGGAGCTGTTTTTT | CASSLGVLHTGELFF
NA | TRBJ2-1 | TRBV6-5 | NA | TGTGCCAGCAGAGCGGTGAGCTCCTACAATGAGCAGTTCTTC | CASRAVSSYNEQFF
NA | TRBJ2-3 | TRBV3-1/TRBV3-2 | NA | TGTGCCAGCAGCCAAGGAGAGCGGTTATTGGATACGCAGTATTTT | CASSQGERLLDTQYF
NA | TRBJ2-3 | TRBV19 | NA | TGTGCCAGTAGTATCGGGCCAGGGAAAGATACGCAGTATTTT | CASSIGPGKDTQYF
NA | TRBJ2-5 | TRBV4-1 | TRBD2 | TGCGCCAGCAGCCAAGATCCCCCAGCGGGGTTACAAGAGACCCAGTACTTC | CASSQDPPAGLQETQYF
NA | TRBJ1-2 | TRBV28 | NA | TGTGCCAGCCGTAAACCAGACAAACAGGGCTATGGCTACACCTTC | CASRKPDKQGYGYTF
NA | TRBJ2-6 | TRBV10-3 | NA | TGTGCCACTTTAGGGAGGGGGTCTGGGGCCAACGTCCTGACTTTC | CATLGRGSGANVLTF
NA | TRBJ2-1 | TRBV6-2/TRBV6-3 | TRBD1 | TGTGCCAGCAGTGAGACTAGCTGGGACAGGGACAATGAGCAGTTCTTC | CASSETSWDRDNEQFF